The subject of this entry is one TCR beta chain. Its antigen is not known. This sample is part of a study of T-cell memory formation after mild COVID-19. Sample barcodes and UMIs were carried by the TCR alpha and TCR beta cDNA libraries that 5'RACE generated with constant-segment primers. TCRdb fed the 5' RACE reads into MiXCR, producing one record per CDR3 protein. The data contain about 210,000 distinct CDR3 sequences, about 10% of them singletons. The germline V gene encodes CDR1 MNHNY and CDR2 SVGAGI (reference sequence). This CDR3 is built from 14 residues. The ends were cut back, 6 bases at V and 0 bases at J, with 9 bases in the middle. Study results and limitations: Some responding clones appeared in pre-infection memory, suggesting cross-reactive memory joined.

This receptor was taken from a man younger than 30 who had mild COVID-19 (a few samples of this study predate the infection). Cell type and time point are not known. This sequence joins TRBV6-6 and TRBJ1-3, with a tentative D call TRBD1 (6 bases). The material sequenced was PBMCs or a T cell subset sorted from them (not recorded which). CDR3 loop: CASRDSLSGNTIYF. Here the CDR3 DNA reads TGTGCCAGCAGGGACAGCCTCTCTGGAAACACCATATATTTT.